This T cell receptor beta chain derives from a study of cytomegalovirus exposure and HLA in healthy donors. Findings and caveats of the study: A later analysis found TCR association rates differed by HLA locus, highest for DRB1 and lowest for HLA-C. A few chains tied to CMV proved CMV antigen-specific in vitro.

In this sample, this clone turned up a few times. Its antigen is unknown. The CDR3 has 13 amino acids. Between the trimmed V and J ends, which lost 7 bases and 5 bases, there was a span of 14 bases. Per the germline V gene, CDR1 is SGHVS and CDR2 is FQNEAQ. 13 Jbeta primers and 60 Vbeta primers were used for the PCR. Produced via immunoSEQ multiplex PCR; TCRdb's table is partial and in-frame only. The sample includes 100,000 to 150,000 clones, 55% to 75% of them seen just once. This sequence joins TRBV7-8 and TRBJ2-5, with D possibly matching TRBD1 (6 bases). The sample consisted of PBMCs. The clonotype comes from a human donor in good health. This CDR3 is CASTGQSLETQYF. CDR3 nucleotides: TGTGCCAGCACCGGACAGTCCTTGGAGACCCAGTACTTC.